The 28 T cell receptor beta chains reported below all come from one sample, sequenced in a study of CD8+ T cells in alopecia areata. RNA, once extracted, was reverse transcribed into cDNA for use as the sequencing template. The repertoire was sequenced with immunoSEQ multiplex PCR; TCRdb's copy has only in-frame clones and lacks some. The profile shows roughly 100,000 clones, about nine tenths of them singletons. Documented treatment: oral pan-JAK inhibitor, 5-10 mg twice daily. The starting material was CD8+ T cells sorted from blood, obtained at approximately week 34, from a patient treated with tofacitinib. The receptor set was obtained from a human donor with alopecia areata.

This chain links TRBV14 with TRBJ2-1; maybe TRBD2 (6 bases). Germline assignment: CDR1 SGHDN and CDR2 FVKESK. Trimming left V 0 bases short and J 3 bases short, with 15 bases between. CDR3 length: 17 amino acids. The CDR3 spells CASSQDSTGEYYNEQFF. The CDR3 DNA reads TGTGCCAGCAGCCAAGATTCAACGGGGGAATACTACAATGAGCAGTTCTTC.

J is TRBJ2-7 and V is TRBV27; D unresolved. CDR3 length: 13 residues. The V gene's germline CDR1 is MNHEY and CDR2 SMNVEV (reference sequence). The ends were cut back, 4 bases at V and 2 bases at J, with 9 bases in the middle. As DNA, the CDR3 is TGTGCCAGCAGTTCTGGAGATACCTACGAGCAGTACTTC. This translates into CASSSGDTYEQYF.

The gene calls are TRBV30 and TRBJ2-1; the match to TRBD2 covers 8 bases. The CDR3 has 14 residues. J was trimmed by 9 bases and V by 3 bases; bases with no gene match: 10. CDR1 and CDR2 (germline): GTSNPN, SVGIG (reference sequence). This CDR3 reads CAWRGGLEFPEQFF. Here the CDR3 DNA reads TGTGCCTGGAGGGGGGGACTAGAATTTCCTGAGCAGTTCTTC.

The chain links TRBV7-9 to TRBJ1-1; possible D gene TRBD1, 5 bases. The CDR3 runs to 15 residues. Trimming stripped 4 bases from V and 3 bases from J, with 15 bases between. Germline V gives CDR1 SEHNR, CDR2 FQNEAQ (reference sequence). As DNA, the CDR3 is TGTGCCAGCAGCTCCGACGCCACAGGATACACTGAAGCTTTCTTT. Its protein is CASSSDATGYTEAFF.

CDR3 DNA sequence: TGCAGCGTTGGAAGTCGGACTGAAGCTTTCTTT. It yields the protein CSVGSRTEAFF. The V call is TRBV29-1, the J call TRBJ1-1; D gene ambiguous. The germline V gene encodes CDR1 SQVTM and CDR2 ANQGSEA. The V end lost 4 bases, the J end lost 5 bases, and 8 bases lay between the germline ends. This CDR3 has 11 amino acids.

The chain employs TRBV18 and TRBJ1-1; D remains ambiguous. CDR1 KGHSH and CDR2 LQKENI come from the germline V gene. Trimming removed 0 bases from V and 4 bases from J, with 9 bases in between. This CDR3 spans 14 amino acids. DNA of the CDR3: TGTGCCAGCTCACCACCGAACCCCCGCACTGAAGCTTTCTTT. Protein sequence: CASSPPNPRTEAFF. Looking up the rest from reference TRBV18 and TRBJ1-1 gives the full variable domain: NAGVMQNPRHLVRRRGQEARLRCSPMKGHSHVYWYRQLPEEGLKFMVYLQKENIIDESGMPKERFSAEFPKEGPSILRIQQVVRGDSAAYFCASSPPNPRTEAFFGQGTRLTVV.

The V call is TRBV7-2, the J call TRBJ2-7; no clear D. The CDR3 sequence is 13 residues long. Germline CDR1 reads SGHTA; CDR2 reads FQGNSA. Trimming cost V 1 base and J 4 bases, with 8 bases left between them. The chain's CDR3 is CASSLGWFYEQYF. For the CDR3, the DNA is TGTGCCAGCAGCTTAGGTTGGTTTTACGAGCAGTACTTC.

This chain joins TRBV7-9 and TRBJ2-2; tentative D call: TRBD1 (6 bases). V gave up 2 bases and J gave up 7 bases, with 8 bases separating them. Germline V lookup: CDR1 SEHNR, CDR2 FQNEAQ (reference sequence). The CDR3 is made up of 13 amino acids. The CDR3 region has the DNA TGTGCCAGCAGCTTACAGGGGAACGGGGAGCTGTTTTTT. Amino acids: CASSLQGNGELFF.

The V and J genes are TRBV29-1 and TRBJ2-6; possibly TRBD1 for D (6 bases). From germline, CDR1 is SQVTM and CDR2 ANQGSEA. This CDR3 is 18 amino acids long. The V and J ends lost 1 base and 0 bases respectively, with 16 bases between them. The CDR3 coding sequence is TGCAGCGTTGAAGTCTGGCAGGGGCTTCGCTCTGGGGCCAACGTCCTGACTTTC. Amino acid sequence: CSVEVWQGLRSGANVLTF.

The chain recombines TRBV5-1 with TRBJ2-5; D is undetermined. In germline, CDR1 is SGHRS, CDR2 YFSETQ. The ends were cut back, 0 bases at V and 5 bases at J, with 17 bases in the middle. CDR3 length: 16 amino acids. The CDR3 reads CASSLASPILVETQYF. CDR3 nucleotides: TGCGCCAGCAGCTTGGCAAGCCCGATCCTGGTGGAGACCCAGTACTTC.

CDR3: CASTPEGGLSYNEQFF. The CDR3 bases are TGTGCCAGCACCCCCGAAGGCGGACTCTCCTACAATGAGCAGTTCTTC. The chain recombines TRBV2 with TRBJ2-1; possible D gene TRBD2, 5 bases. V was pared by 7 bases and J by 0 bases, with 16 bases between. Germline V CDR1 and CDR2: SNHLY, FYNNEI. The CDR3 totals 16 residues.

The chain has TRBV7-2 and TRBJ2-3; the match to TRBD1 covers 7 bases. The germline gives CDR1 SGHTA, CDR2 FQGNSA. V was clipped by 6 bases and J by 4 bases; unmatched bases: 10. The length of the CDR3 is 15 residues. The CDR3, as DNA: TGTGCCAGCAGACCCGACAGGGCGGTTGCAGATACGCAGTATTTT. Translated: CASRPDRAVADTQYF.

V is TRBV19 and J is TRBJ2-7; 10 bases fit TRBD2. CDR3 length: 14 amino acids. CDR1 is LNHDA, CDR2 SQIVND, per germline (reference sequence). V was clipped by 8 bases and J by 0 bases; unmatched bases: 4. The CDR3 DNA reads TGTGCCAGTGCCGCTAGCGGGGGCTCCTACGAGCAGTACTTC. Protein sequence: CASAASGGSYEQYF.

This chain uses TRBV16 with TRBJ2-7; D perhaps matches TRBD1 (6 bases). Deletions cut 1 base from V and 3 bases from J, with 13 bases between. The CDR3 contains 15 residues. Germline CDR1 KGHSY, CDR2 FQNENV. This CDR3 reads CASSQLTGMSYEQYF. The DNA of the CDR3 is TGTGCCAGCAGCCAATTAACAGGGATGAGCTACGAGCAGTACTTC. Looking up the rest from reference TRBV16 and TRBJ2-7 gives the full variable domain: GEEVAQTPKHLVRGEGQKAKLYCAPIKGHSYVFWYQQVLKNEFKFLISFQNENVFDETGMPKERFSAKCLPNSPCSLEIQATKLEDSAVYFCASSQLTGMSYEQYFGPGTRLTVT.

The gene calls are TRBV4-1 and TRBJ2-1; 7 nucleotides agree with TRBD1. After removal of 4 bases from V and 5 bases from J, the junction contained 8 bases not matched to a gene. The CDR3 length is 15 residues. Per germline, CDR1 MGHRA and CDR2 YSYEKL. The CDR3 sequence is CASSPFPGQNNEQFF. In nucleotides, the CDR3 is TGCGCCAGCAGCCCGTTTCCGGGACAGAACAATGAGCAGTTCTTC.

A word on this clone: One end of the junction fails to match germline, which may point to a read error. The chain uses TRBV7-9 and TRBJ2-1; D is unclear. Germline assignment: CDR1 SEHNR and CDR2 FQNEAQ (reference sequence). CDR3 length equals 11 residues. The CDR3 region has the DNA TGTGCCAGCAGCTTAGGCTATGAGCAGCTCTTC. Amino acid sequence: CASSLGYEQLF.

This clone has only a few counts. The chain uses TRBV4-2 and TRBJ2-3, with D unclear. V dropped 5 bases and J dropped 3 bases, with 9 bases sitting between them. CDR1 LGHNA and CDR2 YNFKEQ come from the germline V gene. The CDR3 contains 13 residues. The CDR3 spells CASSDGRTDTQYF. CDR3 DNA: TGTGCCAGCAGCGACGGACGAACAGATACGCAGTATTTT.

The chain recombines TRBV2 with TRBJ2-1; 9 bases map to TRBD1. The J segment lost 9 bases and the V segment lost 4 bases, leaving 13 bases of the junction unmatched. CDR3 length equals 16 residues. The V gene's germline CDR1 is SNHLY and CDR2 FYNNEI. The DNA of the CDR3 is TGTGCCAGCAGTGGACACCGGGACAGGGTAGAGATTGAGCAGTTCTTC. Translated, it gives CASSGHRDRVEIEQFF.

The chain has TRBV13 and TRBJ2-3, with unresolved D. Per germline, CDR1 PRHDT and CDR2 FYEKMQ (reference sequence). V lost 3 bases and J lost 0, with 10 bases in between. The CDR3 is 15 residues long. The CDR3 protein is CASSLDQTSTDTQYF. CDR3 bases: TGTGCCAGCAGCTTGGACCAAACTAGCACAGATACGCAGTATTTT.

V and J are TRBV30 and TRBJ1-1; D uncertain. Germline V gene data show CDR1 as GTSNPN and CDR2 as SVGIG (reference sequence). This CDR3 comprises 15 residues. The germline V and J ends were trimmed by 0 bases and 3 bases, with 14 bases remaining between them. The CDR3 DNA follows: TGTGCCTGGAGTGTACAAGCTCTCGGCGACACTGAAGCTTTCTTT. Encoded protein: CAWSVQALGDTEAFF.

V gene TRBV5-1 combines with J gene TRBJ2-5, with D unclear. Germline CDR1 and CDR2: SGHRS and YFSETQ. V was cut by 2 bases and J by 3 bases, with 5 bases left in between. The CDR3 is 12 amino acids. The CDR3 DNA reads TGCGCCAGCAGCTTAGAGGAAGAGACCCAGTACTTC. Translated, it gives CASSLEEETQYF.

The chain has TRBV9 and TRBJ2-5, with D hard to call. In germline, CDR1 is SGDLS, CDR2 YYNGEE. V lost 0 bases and J lost 2, with 11 bases in between. The CDR3 has 15 amino acids. The CDR3 is CASSVVGNLQETQYF. CDR3 coding DNA: TGTGCCAGCAGCGTAGTAGGTAACTTACAAGAGACCCAGTACTTC. Combining the CDR3 with reference TRBV9 and TRBJ2-5 gives the whole variable domain DSGVTQTPKHLITATGQRVTLRCSPRSGDLSVYWYQQSLDQGLQFLIQYYNGEERAKGNILERFSAQQFPDLHSELNLSSLELGDSALYFCASSVVGNLQETQYFGPGTRLLVL.

V gene TRBV7-6 combines with J gene TRBJ2-3; TRBD2 matches 13 bases. The CDR3 is 16 residues long. Germline loops: CDR1 SGHVS, CDR2 FNYEAQ. Trimming at V came to 5 bases and at J to 2 bases, leaving 4 bases not matched to a gene. The CDR3 DNA follows: TGTGCCAGCAGCCAGGGACTAGCGGGACTCACAGATACGCAGTATTTT. This gives the protein CASSQGLAGLTDTQYF. Combining the CDR3 with reference TRBV7-6 and TRBJ2-3 gives the whole variable domain GAGVSQSPRYKVTKRGQDVALRCDPISGHVSLYWYRQALGQGPEFLTYFNYEAQQDKSGLPNDRFSAERPEGSISTLTIQRTEQRDSAMYRCASSQGLAGLTDTQYFGPGTRLTVL.

This clone was picked up one time. The chain combines TRBV15 with TRBJ1-1; no definite D call. With 3 bases removed from V and 5 bases from J, the gap between germline ends came to 13 bases. Germline CDR1 LNHNV, CDR2 YYDKDF (reference sequence). The CDR3 is made up of 14 amino acids. In DNA form, the CDR3 reads TGTGCCACCAGCAGCGGGAAGGATTGGACTGAAGCTTTCTTT. Its translation is CATSSGKDWTEAFF.

The chain recombines TRBV11-1 with TRBJ2-1, with a weak D call TRBD1 (6 bases). This CDR3 contains 15 residues. V dropped 2 bases and J dropped 6 bases, with 14 bases sitting between them. Germline assignment: CDR1 SGHAT and CDR2 FQDESV (reference sequence). The CDR3: CASSLPGTNFNEQFF. In nucleotides, the CDR3 is TGTGCCAGCAGCTTACCCGGGACAAACTTCAATGAGCAGTTCTTC.

This clone was counted between two and nine times. V gene TRBV7-9 combines with J gene TRBJ2-2; possibly TRBD1 for D (5 bases). This CDR3 comprises 16 residues. Germline assignment: CDR1 SEHNR and CDR2 FQNEAQ (reference sequence). Trimming removed 4 bases at V and 2 bases at J, with 14 bases between. In DNA form, the CDR3 reads TGTGCCAGCAGCTCCATCACCAGGGCTAACACCGGGGAGCTGTTTTTT. This codes for CASSSITRANTGELFF.

J is TRBJ1-4 and V is TRBV5-4; 8 positions match TRBD1. In germline, CDR1 is SGHNT, CDR2 YYREEE (reference sequence). The ends lost 0 bases at V and 7 bases at J; junction bases unmatched: 17. This CDR3 contains 19 residues. The chain's CDR3 is CASSLVSDRGASDSEKLFF. The CDR3 bases are TGTGCCAGCAGCTTGGTGTCTGACAGGGGCGCGAGTGATAGTGAAAAACTGTTTTTT.

V is TRBV5-6 and J is TRBJ2-2; 8 bases are shared with TRBD1. Trimming at V came to 7 bases and at J to 2 bases, leaving 10 bases not matched to a gene. CDR1 is SGHDT and CDR2 is YYEEEE in the germline V gene. There are 16 residues in the CDR3. CDR3 loop: CASRKRGQENTGELFF. CDR3 nucleotide sequence: TGTGCCAGCCGAAAGAGGGGACAGGAAAACACCGGGGAGCTGTTTTTT.